This passage covers 28 T cell receptor beta chains from one sample sequenced in a study of T cells in localized non-small cell lung cancer. The assay was immunoSEQ multiplex PCR, and TCRdb's table has in-frame clones only and misses some. This table holds around 79,000 clones, around three quarters found once. Source: PBMCs, taken before any cancer treatment. The receptors come from a man aged 40-75 years with stage II squamous cell lung carcinoma.

The CDR3 DNA reads as TGTGCCAGCAGTTTATCGGCGGGAGGGCCAAGGGAGCAGTACTTC. It is translated as CASSLSAGGPREQYF. This chain links TRBV28 with TRBJ2-7, with 9 bases fitting TRBD2. CDR1 MDHEN and CDR2 SYDVKM come from the germline V gene. V lost 1 base and J lost 7; bases outside the gene matches: 8. CDR3 length: 15 residues.

This clone turned up a few times. The CDR3 loop reads CASSMSQRGSSGANVLTF. The DNA for the CDR3 is TGTGCCAGTAGTATGAGCCAGCGGGGGAGCTCTGGGGCCAACGTCCTGACTTTC. The rearrangement joins TRBV19 to TRBJ2-6; 8 bases agree with TRBD2. The CDR3 is made up of 18 amino acids. V was pared by 3 bases and J by 0 bases, with 7 bases of the junction left unmatched. Germline V gene lookup returns CDR1 LNHDA and CDR2 SQIVND (reference sequence). Full variable domain (remainder filled in from reference TRBV19 and TRBJ2-6): DGGITQSPKYLFRKEGQNVTLSCEQNLNHDAMYWYRQDPGQGLRLIYYSQIVNDFQKGDIAEGYSVSREKKESFPLTVTSAQKNPTAFYLCASSMSQRGSSGANVLTFGAGSRLTVL.

This sequence joins TRBV27 and TRBJ1-1; TRBD1 is a possible D gene (6 bases). Trimming removed 7 bases from V and 5 bases from J, with 17 bases in between. Per germline, CDR1 MNHEY and CDR2 SMNVEV (reference sequence). The CDR3 length is 14 residues. The CDR3 loop is CASTMAGGGTEAFF. CDR3 DNA sequence: TGTGCCAGCACCATGGCGGGGGGCGGGACTGAAGCTTTCTTT.

The chain is built from TRBV2 and TRBJ2-5; possible D gene TRBD1, 7 bases. CDR1 SNHLY and CDR2 FYNNEI come from the germline V gene. Between the trimmed V and J ends, which lost 3 bases and 3 bases, there was a span of 8 bases. The length of the CDR3 is 13 residues. Here the CDR3 reads CASSDRGEETQYF. The CDR3, as DNA: TGTGCCAGCAGTGACAGGGGGGAAGAGACCCAGTACTTC.

This clone was observed a few times. The V call is TRBV6-1, the J call TRBJ1-6, with TRBD1 matching 7 bases. V trimming: 2 bases; J trimming: 9 bases; junction bases outside the gene matches: 7. CDR3 length: 15 residues. Looked up from germline, CDR1 is MNHNS and CDR2 is SASEGT. The CDR3 spells CASSESLQGFSPLHF. The CDR3 nucleotides are TGTGCCAGCAGTGAATCGCTACAGGGGTTTTCACCCCTCCACTTT.

The chain carries TRBV28 and TRBJ1-2, with D perhaps TRBD1 (6 bases). From germline, CDR1 is MDHEN and CDR2 SYDVKM. This CDR3 contains 15 residues. Trimming cost V 4 bases and J 4 bases, with 16 bases left between them. The CDR3 is CASSSQGIWGYGYTF. CDR3 DNA sequence: TGTGCCAGCAGTTCACAGGGTATTTGGGGCTATGGCTACACCTTC.

V and J are TRBV11-2 and TRBJ2-5; D is unclear. Between the trimmed V and J ends, which lost 0 bases and 1 base, there was a span of 3 bases. Per the germline V gene, CDR1 is SGHAT and CDR2 is FQNNGV. CDR3 length: 13 residues. In DNA form, the CDR3 reads TGTGCCAGCAGCTTAGAGACCCAAGAGACCCAGTACTTC. Its protein is CASSLETQETQYF.

In this sample, this clone turned up a few times. The rearrangement joins TRBV27 to TRBJ1-5; the D gene is possibly TRBD1 (5 bases). Trimming took off 5 bases at V and 1 base at J, with 12 bases between the two ends. The germline V gene encodes CDR1 MNHEY and CDR2 SMNVEV (reference sequence). This CDR3 is 15 amino acids long. CDR3 nucleotide sequence: TGTGCCAGCAGTCGGGGGATTATGAGCAATCAGCCCCAGCATTTT. Translation: CASSRGIMSNQPQHF.

V is TRBV11-1 and J is TRBJ2-1; TRBD1 agrees at 7 bases. CDR3 length: 12 residues. Losses at the gene ends were 8 bases for V and 8 bases for J; bases not matched to a gene: 6. CDR1 is SGHAT, CDR2 FQDESV, per germline (reference sequence). DNA of the CDR3: TGTGCCAGCGCCCCAGACAGGGATGAGCAGTTCTTC. Encoded protein: CASAPDRDEQFF.

In its sample, this clone was seen once. The chain employs TRBV4-2 and TRBJ2-2; 16 bases map to TRBD2. Germline loops: CDR1 LGHNA, CDR2 YNFKEQ. Trimming cost V 0 bases and J 7 bases; bases outside gene matches: 14. This CDR3 contains 21 residues. CDR3 region: CASSQEVPGLAGGPEVGELFF. The CDR3 DNA follows: TGTGCCAGCAGCCAAGAAGTCCCGGGACTAGCGGGAGGGCCCGAAGTCGGGGAGCTGTTTTTT.

V gene TRBV12-5 combines with J gene TRBJ2-1, with D maybe TRBD1 (5 bases). V was pared by 1 base and J by 6 bases, with 7 bases between. The CDR3 covers 13 residues. Looked up from germline, CDR1 is LGHNT and CDR2 is FRNRAP. The CDR3 DNA is TGTGCTAGTGGTTTGGGTGGGGCCAATGAGCAGTTCTTC. Residues: CASGLGGANEQFF. The full variable domain, its missing parts supplied by reference TRBV12-5 and TRBJ2-1, is DARVTQTPRHKVTEMGQEVTMRCQPILGHNTVFWYRQTMMQGLELLAYFRNRAPLDDSGMPKDRFSAEMPDATLATLKIQPSEPRDSAVYFCASGLGGANEQFFGPGTRLTVL.

The chain links TRBV29-1 to TRBJ2-2; 8 bases line up with TRBD2. Germline CDR1 reads SQVTM; CDR2 reads ANQGSEA. This CDR3 has 14 amino acids. V lost 7 bases and J lost 1; bases outside the gene matches: 5. The CDR3 protein is CSGQLAENTGELFF. The DNA for the CDR3 is TGCAGCGGCCAACTAGCGGAGAACACCGGGGAGCTGTTTTTT.

This chain joins TRBV7-3 and TRBJ2-6; unclear D gene. Germline assignment: CDR1 SGHTA and CDR2 FQGTGA. The CDR3 covers 14 residues. V was pared by 7 bases and J by 0 bases, with 7 bases between. The CDR3 spells CASTPSSGANVLTF. CDR3 in DNA: TGTGCCAGCACCCCCAGCTCTGGGGCCAACGTCCTGACTTTC.

The chain has TRBV28 and TRBJ1-4, with 8 bases that match TRBD1. This CDR3 contains 16 residues. Germline V CDR1 and CDR2: MDHEN, SYDVKM. With 2 bases clipped from V and 10 bases from J, the junction kept 12 bases outside the gene matches. The CDR3 protein is CASSLRVGQGRGKLFF. The CDR3 coding sequence is TGTGCCAGCAGTTTAAGGGTTGGACAGGGTCGCGGAAAACTGTTTTTT.

The J gene is TRBJ2-1, the V gene TRBV28; D gene ambiguous. The CDR3 contains 15 residues. CDR1 is MDHEN and CDR2 is SYDVKM in the germline V gene. The V and J ends lost 6 bases and 6 bases respectively, with 18 bases between them. The CDR3 DNA follows: TGTGCCAGCAGATCAGTCGGCCGGGTGGTCAATGAGCAGTTCTTC. Its translation is CASRSVGRVVNEQFF.

J is TRBJ2-3 and V is TRBV6-1; D possibly matches TRBD1 or TRBD2 (5 bases each). CDR1 MNHNS and CDR2 SASEGT come from the germline V gene. The CDR3 is made up of 14 amino acids. The ends were cut back, 7 bases at V and 2 bases at J, with 13 bases in the middle. CDR3 in amino acids: CASTGLGPTDTQYF. DNA of the CDR3: TGTGCCAGCACAGGACTGGGGCCCACAGATACGCAGTATTTT.

The V call is TRBV7-9, the J call TRBJ1-6; 9 positions agree with TRBD1. V dropped 5 bases and J dropped 9; count of bases not matched to a gene: 5. The CDR3 is 14 residues long. Germline V gene sequence: CDR1 SEHNR, CDR2 FQNEAQ (reference sequence). The CDR3 is CASSDTGGGSPLHF. DNA for the CDR3: TGTGCCAGCAGCGACACAGGGGGCGGTTCACCCCTCCACTTT.

CDR3 DNA: TGTGCCAGCAGCGTAGTAGACCCAAGGGGACCCCTAAGCGGCTACACCTTC. Amino acids: CASSVVDPRGPLSGYTF. The chain has TRBV9 and TRBJ1-2, with D maybe TRBD1 (5 bases). This CDR3 has 17 residues. Germline V lookup: CDR1 SGDLS, CDR2 YYNGEE. The germline V and J ends were trimmed by 0 bases and 8 bases, with 23 bases remaining between them. Filled out from reference TRBV9 and TRBJ1-2, the complete variable domain reads DSGVTQTPKHLITATGQRVTLRCSPRSGDLSVYWYQQSLDQGLQFLIQYYNGEERAKGNILERFSAQQFPDLHSELNLSSLELGDSALYFCASSVVDPRGPLSGYTFGSGTRLTVV.

This clone appeared a single time. The chain recombines TRBV18 with TRBJ2-7; 12 bases match TRBD2. The CDR3 length is 16 residues. Germline V gene data show CDR1 as KGHSH and CDR2 as LQKENI. Trimming took 2 bases from V and 0 from J; bases not matched to a gene: 2. CDR3 residues: CASSPASGGVSYEQYF. The DNA for the CDR3 is TGTGCCAGCTCACCAGCTAGCGGGGGGGTCTCCTACGAGCAGTACTTC.

The chain has TRBV6-5 and TRBJ1-4; the D gene is possibly TRBD1 (5 bases). V was clipped by 4 bases and J by 10 bases, with 22 bases between them. CDR3 length: 16 amino acids. Per germline, CDR1 MNHEY and CDR2 SVGAGI. CDR3: CASSFGITGVEAKLFF. In DNA form, the CDR3 reads TGTGCCAGCAGTTTTGGTATCACAGGTGTCGAGGCAAAACTGTTTTTT.

V is TRBV7-2 and J is TRBJ2-1, with 11 bases identical to TRBD1. The CDR3 has 15 amino acids. V was pared by 6 bases and J by 7 bases, with 8 bases of the junction left unmatched. The V gene's germline CDR1 is SGHTA and CDR2 FQGNSA. CDR3 loop: CASRIRTGGGNEQFF. CDR3 DNA: TGTGCCAGCAGAATACGGACAGGGGGCGGGAATGAGCAGTTCTTC.

The chain has TRBV9 and TRBJ2-3, with D tentatively TRBD2 (6 bases). The CDR3 covers 15 residues. Germline CDR1 SGDLS, CDR2 YYNGEE. V was clipped by 6 bases and J by 5 bases, with 19 bases between them. The CDR3 nucleotides read TGTGCCAGCACCCCCGGACTGGGGGGAAGAGATACGCAGTATTTT. Its protein is CASTPGLGGRDTQYF.

CDR3 sequence reads: CASSETGQRSNYEQYF. CDR3 sequence (DNA): TGTGCCAGCAGCGAGACGGGACAGCGAAGTAACTACGAGCAGTACTTC. The rearrangement joins TRBV28 to TRBJ2-7; TRBD1 matches at 7 bases. The V segment lost 6 bases and the J segment 3 bases; nucleotides outside the gene matches: 14. Germline CDR1 reads MDHEN; CDR2 reads SYDVKM. The CDR3 has 16 amino acids.

This sequence joins TRBV20-1 and TRBJ2-7; a weak D match, TRBD2 (6 bases). The germline V and J ends were trimmed by 5 bases and 7 bases, with 12 bases remaining between them. Per the germline V gene, CDR1 is DFQATT and CDR2 is SNEGSKA (reference sequence). This CDR3 comprises 11 residues. In DNA form, the CDR3 reads TGCAGTGCTTCAAGCGGAGGGGAGCAGTACTTC. It encodes CSASSGGEQYF.

The chain combines TRBV2 with TRBJ2-4; 8 nucleotides agree with TRBD2. Trimming took 2 bases from V and 9 from J; bases not matched to a gene: 12. Germline CDR1 reads SNHLY; CDR2 reads FYNNEI. The CDR3 length is 16 residues. CDR3 coding DNA: TGTGCCAGCAGTGAACTGCCGGGGGGGTATGAGCGCATTCAGTACTTC. It codes for CASSELPGGYERIQYF.

The rearrangement links TRBV5-1 to TRBJ2-6, with D maybe TRBD1 (5 bases). The germline V gene has CDR1 SGHRS and CDR2 YFSETQ. V was cut by 0 bases and J by 0 bases, with 13 bases left in between. The CDR3 spans 18 residues. The CDR3 here is CASSLAGITGSGANVLTF. CDR3 in DNA: TGCGCCAGCAGCTTGGCAGGGATTACCGGCTCTGGGGCCAACGTCCTGACTTTC.

The chain couples TRBV5-6 to TRBJ2-5; TRBD2 matches 9 bases. With 0 bases clipped from V and 4 bases from J, the junction kept 16 bases outside the gene matches. Germline CDR1 is SGHDT and CDR2 is YYEEEE. This CDR3 comprises 19 residues. In DNA, the CDR3 is TGTGCCAGCAGCTTGGGTTTCACCGGGCTATTAGCGGGAGTAGAGACCCAGTACTTC. It codes for CASSLGFTGLLAGVETQYF.

This clone was detected only a few times. The chain employs TRBV15 and TRBJ2-7; 13 nucleotides match TRBD2. V was clipped by 3 bases and J by 7 bases; unmatched bases: 6. CDR3 length: 15 residues. From germline, CDR1 is LNHNV and CDR2 YYDKDF (reference sequence). DNA of the CDR3: TGTGCCACCAGCAGGGGACTAGCGGGACGGGGGGAGCAGTACTTC. It is translated as CATSRGLAGRGEQYF.